Listed here are 5 T cell receptor beta chains from one sample, sequenced in a study of control samples from healthy donors and cancer patients. Method: immunoSEQ multiplex PCR; TCRdb's copy keeps in-frame clones and lacks some. The sample lists 70,000 to 80,000 clones, roughly 90% seen once, with about 2% in the top ten. Sequencing input: PBMCs. The source is a woman aged 55-69 years with head and neck cancer.

The genes are TRBV3-1 (or the pseudogene TRBV3-2) and TRBJ1-4; D not resolved. The germline V and J ends were trimmed by 1 base and 2 bases, with 11 bases remaining between them. The CDR3 extends over 16 amino acids. Germline CDR1 and CDR2: LGHDT and YNNKEL (reference sequence). The CDR3 nucleotides are TGTGCCAGCAGCCAAGTTGTAAAAGATACTAATGAAAAACTGTTTTTT. The encoded protein is CASSQVVKDTNEKLFF.

The chain combines TRBV5-1 with TRBJ2-2, with 9 bases aligning to TRBD1. CDR1 and CDR2 (germline): SGHRS, YFSETQ. The CDR3 spans 18 residues. V trimming: 3 bases; J trimming: 2 bases; junction bases outside the gene matches: 11. The CDR3 region is CASSSSLGQGRNTGELFF. As DNA, the CDR3 is TGCGCCAGCAGCTCAAGCTTAGGACAGGGGAGAAACACCGGGGAGCTGTTTTTT.

This chain links TRBV7-2 with TRBJ1-6; 7 bases align to TRBD1. Germline V gives CDR1 SGHTA, CDR2 FQGNSA. V shed 5 bases and J 6 bases; nucleotides not matched to a gene: 7. The CDR3 length is 15 residues. The CDR3 sequence: CASSARQGSNSPLHF. In DNA form, the CDR3 reads TGTGCCAGCAGCGCGAGACAGGGTTCTAATTCACCCCTCCACTTT.

This chain uses TRBV28 with TRBJ2-5; TRBD1 aligns across 7 bases. This CDR3 spans 15 amino acids. Per the germline V gene, CDR1 is MDHEN and CDR2 is SYDVKM. J lost 2 bases, V lost 5 bases, and 8 bases had no gene match. Written as DNA, the CDR3 is TGTGCCAGCAGTCCAAAGACGACAGGGCAAGAGACCCAGTACTTC. It codes for CASSPKTTGQETQYF.

This clone was seen once. The chain joins TRBV2 to TRBJ1-6; 7 bases align to TRBD1. Trimming removed 6 bases from V and 6 bases from J; junction bases left unmatched: 8. This CDR3 region has 15 residues. Germline CDR1 and CDR2: SNHLY and FYNNEI. The CDR3 DNA sequence: TGTGCCAGCAGCGGCATAGGACAGGTTAATTCACCCCTCCACTTT. Translating gives CASSGIGQVNSPLHF.